This TCR beta chain emerged from a study of blood T cell repertoires in COVID-19. Germline V gene sequence: CDR1 LGHDT, CDR2 YNNKEL (reference sequence). The V end was cut by 3 bases, the J end by 3 bases, with 12 bases between. CDR3 size: 15 residues. TCRdb keeps only in-frame clones here, not all; method: immunoSEQ multiplex PCR. This table holds fewer than 90,000 clones, roughly 87% found once. The chain is built from TRBV3-1 (or the pseudogene TRBV3-2) and TRBJ2-1; tentatively, D is TRBD2 (6 bases). The clonotype comes from a male donor with acute or convalescent COVID-19. Sequenced sample: peripheral blood. As DNA, the CDR3 is TGTGCCAGCAGCCAGGGACTTTACGACTACAATGAGCAGTTCTTC. Encoded protein: CASSQGLYDYNEQFF.